A single sample gave rise to the 32 T cell receptor beta chains below, sequenced in a study of T-cell reconstitution after alpha-beta-depleted transplantation in children. A TCRbeta library incorporating unique molecular identifiers was prepared. TCRdb redid the calling of the PCR reads with MiXCR, one entry per CDR3 protein. The sample carries hundreds of thousands of distinct CDR3 sequences, around 16% recorded once. Source: PBMCs from the stem cell graft donor, taken from the stem cell graft. The receptors shown here come from a human donor who donated a stem cell graft to a child with acute myeloid leukemia.

This clonotype has more than one count but fewer than ten. CDR3 nucleotides: TGCGCCAGCAGCGCCGGACCGAGCGGGGAGCTGTTTTTT. Amino acid sequence: CASSAGPSGELFF. This sequence joins TRBV5-1 and TRBJ2-2; D call uncertain. Germline V lookup: CDR1 SGHRS, CDR2 YFSETQ. V was shortened by 4 bases and J by 7 bases, with 11 bases between the two germline ends. The CDR3 loop spans 13 amino acids.

V gene TRBV11-2 combines with J gene TRBJ2-5; tentatively, D is TRBD2 (6 bases). The CDR3 totals 14 residues. Germline CDR1 is SGHAT and CDR2 is FQNNGV. Trimming cost V 3 bases and J 3 bases, with 11 bases left between them. CDR3 sequence reads: CASSLGLAKETQYF. The CDR3 bases are TGTGCCAGCAGCTTGGGCCTAGCGAAAGAGACCCAGTACTTC.

J is TRBJ2-1 and V is TRBV21-1; the table's D gene call, TRBD1, was not cross checked with the DNA. TRBV21-1 is labeled a pseudogene. The CDR3 covers 15 residues. CDR3 nucleotide sequence: TGTGCCAGCAGGAACCGGGGGGTCTCCTACAATGAGCAGTTCTTC. This encodes CASRNRGVSYNEQFF.

The rearrangement joins TRBV30 to TRBJ1-1, with a weak D call TRBD1 (5 bases). This CDR3 contains 12 residues. V gave up 0 bases and J gave up 13 bases, with 15 bases separating them. Germline CDR1 GTSNPN, CDR2 SVGIG (reference sequence). The CDR3 DNA follows: TGTGCCTGGAGTGTAAAGGAGGGGAGAGGTTTCTTT. It encodes CAWSVKEGRGFF. Full variable domain (rest looked up from reference TRBV30 and TRBJ1-1): SQTIHQWPATLVQPVGSPLSLECTVEGTSNPNLYWYRQAAGRGLQLLFYSVGIGQISSEVPQNLSASRPQDRQFILSSKKLLLSDSGFYLCAWSVKEGRGFFGQGTRLTVV.

This clonotype was seen once. The CDR3, as DNA: TGCGCCAGCAGCTTGGGGGAGGCGAAGCTGTTTTTT. The encoded protein is CASSLGEAKLFF. The chain carries TRBV5-1 and TRBJ2-2, with a possible D match to TRBD2 (6 bases). The CDR3 covers 12 residues. CDR1 is SGHRS and CDR2 is YFSETQ in the germline V gene. Trimming cost V 0 bases and J 12 bases, with 9 bases left between them.

This clonotype was seen a single time. The V and J genes are TRBV2 and TRBJ1-1; D gene ambiguous. V lost 4 bases, J lost 4 bases, and 10 bases lay in between. The CDR3 loop spans 13 amino acids. CDR1 is SNHLY and CDR2 is FYNNEI in the germline V gene. This chain's CDR3 is CASSVSALTEAFF. The CDR3 bases are TGTGCCAGCAGTGTATCGGCTCTCACTGAAGCTTTCTTT. Full variable domain (remainder filled in from reference TRBV2 and TRBJ1-1): EPEVTQTPSHQVTQMGQEVILRCVPISNHLYFYWYRQILGQKVEFLVSFYNNEISEKSEIFDDQFSVERPDGSNFTLKIRSTKLEDSAMYFCASSVSALTEAFFGQGTRLTVV.

The table lists this clonotype with many counts. The chain recombines TRBV20-1 with TRBJ2-5; D may be TRBD1 (5 bases). Looked up from germline, CDR1 is DFQATT and CDR2 is SNEGSKA (reference sequence). Trimming shortened V by 0 bases and J by 5 bases, and 19 bases separated the two germline ends. This CDR3 has 16 amino acids. CDR3 in amino acids: CSARDSRSGSGETQYF. In DNA, the CDR3 is TGCAGTGCTAGAGATTCCAGAAGTGGGTCAGGGGAGACCCAGTACTTC.

In its sample, this clonotype was seen many times. This chain uses TRBV20-1 with TRBJ2-3; 10 bases fit TRBD2. CDR1 and CDR2 from the germline V gene are DFQATT and SNEGSKA (reference sequence). The CDR3 is 16 residues long. V lost 3 bases to trimming and J lost 2 bases; unmatched junction nucleotides: 8. In DNA form, the CDR3 reads TGCAGTGCTAGGAAAGCGGGGGGGCCGATCACAGATACGCAGTATTTT. Protein product: CSARKAGGPITDTQYF.

In its sample, this clonotype was seen a few times. V is TRBV11-2 and J is TRBJ2-7; 15 bases align to TRBD2. The CDR3 consists of 16 residues. CDR1 is SGHAT, CDR2 FQNNGV, per germline. The V segment lost 4 bases and the J segment 2 bases; nucleotides outside the gene matches: 3. CDR3 nucleotide sequence: TGTGCCAGCAGCTCAGGGACTAGCGGGGGGCCCTACGAGCAGTACGTC. Translation: CASSSGTSGGPYEQYV.

V gene TRBV5-1 combines with J gene TRBJ2-6, with D tentatively TRBD2 (6 bases). The V and J ends lost 4 bases and 1 base respectively, with 18 bases between them. Germline CDR1 and CDR2: SGHRS and YFSETQ. The CDR3 sequence is 18 residues long. Here the CDR3 DNA reads TGCGCCAGCAGCGTAACCGGGACTGATGGATCTGGGGCCAACGTCCTGACTTTC. Protein sequence: CASSVTGTDGSGANVLTF. Full variable domain (remainder filled in from reference TRBV5-1 and TRBJ2-6): KAGVTQTPRYLIKTRGQQVTLSCSPISGHRSVSWYQQTPGQGLQFLFEYFSETQRNKGNFPGRFSGRQFSNSRSEMNVSTLELGDSALYLCASSVTGTDGSGANVLTFGAGSRLTVL.

This clonotype was seen a few times. The chain employs TRBV6-2 or TRBV6-3 and TRBJ2-6; unclear D gene. Germline CDR1 MNHEY, CDR2 SVGEGT. V lost 10 bases, J lost 0 bases, and 13 bases lay in between. There are 15 residues in the CDR3. CDR3 loop: CATIYATSGANVLTF. CDR3 in DNA: TGTGCCACCATCTACGCTACCTCTGGGGCCAACGTCCTGACTTTC.

This clonotype was seen at least ten times. The chain has TRBV20-1 and TRBJ1-4; 7 nucleotides align to TRBD1. CDR1 and CDR2 from the germline V gene are DFQATT and SNEGSKA (reference sequence). This CDR3 has 15 residues. Unmatched junction bases numbered 4, after V lost 0 bases and J lost 3 bases. CDR3 sequence: CSARDTGVANEKLFF. The CDR3 nucleotides read TGCAGTGCTAGAGATACAGGGGTTGCTAATGAAAAACTGTTTTTT.

About this clonotype itself: A read error may account for a junction end that differs from germline. This CDR3 is CGSSADNSGANVLTF. The CDR3 nucleotides read TGTGGCAGCAGCGCCGACAACTCTGGGGCCAACGTCCTGACTTTC. This chain links TRBV7-6 with TRBJ2-6; D is unclear. The CDR3 consists of 15 residues. The germline gives CDR1 SGHVS, CDR2 FNYEAQ.

This clonotype was found a few times. The chain employs TRBV4-3 and TRBJ2-3, with 8 positions matching TRBD1. Germline loops: CDR1 LGHNA, CDR2 YSLEER. This CDR3 comprises 16 residues. J gave up 4 bases and V 3 bases, and 9 bases lay outside the gene matches. The CDR3 loop reads CASSHARQGTPDTQYF. The CDR3 DNA sequence: TGCGCCAGCAGCCATGCGAGACAGGGGACCCCAGATACGCAGTATTTT.

The genes are TRBV12-3 or TRBV12-4 and TRBJ2-1, with D perhaps matching TRBD2 (6 bases). CDR3 length: 14 residues. V lost 6 bases, J lost 4 bases, and 13 bases lay in between. CDR3: CASRAGIAYNEQFF. As DNA, the CDR3 is TGTGCCAGCAGGGCGGGGATCGCTTACAATGAGCAGTTCTTC.

This clonotype was counted between two and nine times. J is TRBJ1-2 and V is TRBV5-6; D uncertain. Trimming cost V 0 bases and J 5 bases, with 8 bases left between them. Germline V gives CDR1 SGHDT, CDR2 YYEEEE. The CDR3 is made up of 13 amino acids. CDR3 in amino acids: CASSLGRRYGYTF. In nucleotides, the CDR3 is TGTGCCAGCAGCTTGGGACGGAGGTATGGCTACACCTTC.

Turning to this clonotype: A read error may explain this, as a much larger clone is one base away. The chain links TRBV6-2 or TRBV6-3 to TRBJ1-5; D gene unclear. CDR1 is MNHEY and CDR2 is SVGEGT in the germline V gene. The CDR3 runs to 13 residues. The V and J ends lost 7 bases and 4 bases respectively, with 11 bases between them. The CDR3 nucleotides read TGTGCCAGCACCGACCCCACTAATCAGCCCCAGCATTTT. Residues: CASTDPTNQPQHF.

This clonotype was seen at least ten times. CDR3 amino acids: CASSSHRGQADEQFF. CDR3 DNA sequence: TGTGCCAGCAGCTCCCACAGGGGGCAGGCGGATGAGCAGTTCTTC. V usage is TRBV7-3 and J usage is TRBJ2-1; TRBD1 aligns across 9 bases. This CDR3 has 15 residues. V shed 4 bases, J shed 8 bases, and the junction held 9 bases outside the gene matches. The germline CDR1 and CDR2 sequences are SGHTA and FQGTGA.

This clonotype was seen ten or more times. The CDR3 nucleotides read TGCAGTGCTAGGGAGGGGTCCTATGGCTACACCTTC. This sequence encodes CSAREGSYGYTF. This sequence joins TRBV20-1 and TRBJ1-2, with D perhaps matching TRBD1 (5 bases). Trimming removed 3 bases from V and 4 bases from J, with 9 bases in between. The CDR3 runs to 12 residues. The germline gives CDR1 DFQATT, CDR2 SNEGSKA (reference sequence).

This chain uses TRBV24-1 with TRBJ2-1; D unclear. Germline lookup yields CDR1 KGHDR and CDR2 SFDVKD. The CDR3 sequence is 14 residues long. V was pared by 6 bases and J by 1 base, with 9 bases between. The CDR3 loop is CATSSMGSYNEQFF. CDR3 in DNA: TGTGCCACCAGTTCTATGGGATCCTACAATGAGCAGTTCTTC.

This clonotype appeared many times. The CDR3 loop is CASSAGQASNQPQHF. The DNA of the CDR3 is TGTGCCAGCAGCGCCGGACAGGCGAGCAATCAGCCCCAGCATTTT. The V gene is TRBV9, the J gene TRBJ1-5, with TRBD1 matching 7 bases. Looked up from germline, CDR1 is SGDLS and CDR2 is YYNGEE. V lost 3 bases, J lost 1 base, and 4 bases stayed unmatched. The CDR3 consists of 15 residues.

V gene TRBV20-1 combines with J gene TRBJ2-3; possible D gene TRBD2, 7 bases. This CDR3 has 15 amino acids. With 6 bases removed from V and 4 bases from J, the gap between germline ends came to 20 bases. Germline loops: CDR1 DFQATT, CDR2 SNEGSKA (reference sequence). CDR3 sequence reads: CSAAQGGAGADTQYF. The CDR3, as DNA: TGCAGTGCCGCTCAAGGGGGGGCCGGGGCAGATACGCAGTATTTT.

This clonotype was recorded at least ten times. The J gene is TRBJ2-7, the V gene TRBV6-1; D is possibly TRBD2 (6 bases). Germline CDR1 and CDR2: MNHNS and SASEGT. This CDR3 has 13 residues. V lost 11 bases to trimming and J lost 2 bases, with 16 bases between them. CDR3 sequence: CASSGGATYEQYF. As DNA, the CDR3 is TGTGCCTCCTCCGGAGGGGCCACCTACGAGCAGTACTTC.

This clonotype was seen many times. The rearrangement links TRBV29-1 to TRBJ2-5; D unclear. The CDR3 has 14 residues. Trimming stripped 2 bases from V and 4 bases from J, with 14 bases between. CDR1 SQVTM and CDR2 ANQGSEA come from the germline V gene. In DNA form, the CDR3 reads TGCAGCGTTGAAAGAGACGGGCGAGGAGAGACCCAGTACTTC. It yields the protein CSVERDGRGETQYF.

In this sample, this clonotype turned up many times. The genes are TRBV10-3 and TRBJ1-1, with 7 bases lining up with TRBD1. CDR1 is ENHRY, CDR2 SYGVKD, per germline. The CDR3 totals 15 residues. The V and J ends lost 4 bases and 3 bases, in that order; junction bases with no gene match: 8. For the CDR3, the DNA is TGTGCCATCAGTGGCGACAGGGAATGGGACACTGAAGCTTTCTTT. This codes for CAISGDREWDTEAFF.

This clonotype was recorded a few times. The J gene is TRBJ1-6, the V gene TRBV7-9, with 7 nucleotides matching TRBD1. The CDR3 covers 14 residues. Germline V gives CDR1 SEHNR, CDR2 FQNEAQ (reference sequence). V lost 1 base, J lost 9 bases, and 3 bases stayed unmatched. In nucleotides, the CDR3 is TGTGCCAGCAGCTTAGATACAGGGGCTTCACCCCTCCACTTT. Translating gives CASSLDTGASPLHF.

The chain couples TRBV4-1 to TRBJ2-5; D gene ambiguous. Germline V CDR1 and CDR2: MGHRA, YSYEKL. V lost 1 base to trimming and J lost 5 bases, with 11 bases between them. The CDR3 is 14 amino acids. The CDR3 is CASSQGALEETQYF. As DNA, the CDR3 is TGCGCCAGCAGCCAAGGGGCCCTTGAGGAGACCCAGTACTTC.

V and J are TRBV29-1 and TRBJ2-2, with 8 bases that match TRBD1. The CDR3 has 15 residues. The trim removed 0 bases at V and 7 bases at J, leaving 7 bases unmatched. Per the germline V gene, CDR1 is SQVTM and CDR2 is ANQGSEA. As DNA, the CDR3 is TGCAGCGTTGAAGAAGGGACAGGTAGCCTCGGGGAGCTGTTTTTT. This gives the protein CSVEEGTGSLGELFF.

The V gene is TRBV4-3, the J gene TRBJ2-7, with D maybe TRBD1 (6 bases). V lost 7 bases and J lost 2, with 15 bases in between. This CDR3 has 14 amino acids. CDR1 and CDR2 from the germline V gene are LGHNA and YSLEER. CDR3 sequence reads: CASIREQGPYEQYF. The CDR3 nucleotides are TGCGCCAGCATCCGAGAACAGGGCCCCTACGAGCAGTACTTC.

This clonotype has just a few counts. CDR3 bases: TGTGCCAGCAGCGCGGGCGGTGAGGGGAGGAATGAGCAGTTCTTC. Translating it yields CASSAGGEGRNEQFF. The chain carries TRBV5-5 and TRBJ2-1, with D possibly matching TRBD2 (6 bases). Per the germline V gene, CDR1 is SGHKS and CDR2 is YYEKEE (reference sequence). The CDR3 totals 15 residues. Trimming left V 4 bases short and J 7 bases short, with 18 bases between.

This clonotype was counted a few times. The genes are TRBV6-2 or TRBV6-3 and TRBJ2-1; TRBD1 is a possible D gene (6 bases). Looked up from germline, CDR1 is MNHEY and CDR2 is SVGEGT. The ends were cut back, 2 bases at V and 4 bases at J, with 15 bases in the middle. The CDR3 is 16 residues long. CDR3 sequence reads: CASSYAPAGEYNEQFF. Here the CDR3 DNA reads TGTGCCAGCAGTTACGCGCCCGCAGGGGAGTACAATGAGCAGTTCTTC.

This clonotype was recorded many times. V usage is TRBV7-2 and J usage is TRBJ1-2, with TRBD1 as a possible D gene (5 bases). From germline, CDR1 is SGHTA and CDR2 FQGNSA. This CDR3 contains 16 residues. V lost 2 bases and J 2 bases, leaving 15 bases between the germline ends. Written as DNA, the CDR3 is TGTGCCAGCAGCTTACAAAGGGGTAGTAGGAACTATGGCTACACCTTC. It is translated as CASSLQRGSRNYGYTF.